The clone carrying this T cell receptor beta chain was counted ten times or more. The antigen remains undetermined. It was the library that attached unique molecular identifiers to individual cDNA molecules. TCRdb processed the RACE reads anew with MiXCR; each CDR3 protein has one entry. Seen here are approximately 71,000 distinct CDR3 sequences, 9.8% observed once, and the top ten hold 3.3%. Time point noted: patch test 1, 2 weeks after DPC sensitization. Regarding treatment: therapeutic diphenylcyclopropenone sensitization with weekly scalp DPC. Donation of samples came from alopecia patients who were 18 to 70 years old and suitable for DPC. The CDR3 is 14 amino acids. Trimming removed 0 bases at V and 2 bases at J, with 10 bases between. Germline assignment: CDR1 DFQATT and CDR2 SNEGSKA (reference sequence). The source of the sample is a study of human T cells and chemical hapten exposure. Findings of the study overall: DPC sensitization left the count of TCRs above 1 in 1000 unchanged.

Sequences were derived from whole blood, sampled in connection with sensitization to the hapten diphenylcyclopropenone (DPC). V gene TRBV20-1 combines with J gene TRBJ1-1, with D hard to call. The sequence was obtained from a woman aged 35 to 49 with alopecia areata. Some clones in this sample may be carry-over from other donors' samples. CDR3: CSARDPSSNTEAFF. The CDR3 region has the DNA TGCAGTGCTAGAGATCCGTCCTCCAACACTGAAGCTTTCTTT.